The clone carrying this T cell receptor (beta chain) has only a few counts. What it binds is unknown. The data were obtained in a study of post-analysis software for immune sequencing data. Whole-study context: Multiple sclerosis in the patients followed relapsing-remitting, secondary progressive and progressive-relapsing courses.

Whole-study findings and limits: Significantly decreased normalized Chao1 diversity was recorded for multiple sclerosis patients relative to controls. With F measure, samples from one preparation batch clustered together strongly.

The TCR beta cDNA libraries contained unique molecular identifiers. The T cell input of roughly 0.85 to 11 million gave roughly 0.5 million cDNA molecules. TCRdb re-derived calls from the PCR reads in MiXCR, one entry per CDR3 protein. The table has 400,000 to 500,000 distinct CDR3 sequences, 39% seen once. The origin of this receptor is a girl between 2 and 10 years old with multiple sclerosis. The sequencing sample was made of blood.

The CDR3 region is CASSYHPSRTSFYEQYF. CDR3 coding DNA: TGTGCCAGCAGTTACCATCCATCCCGGACATCTTTCTACGAGCAGTACTTC. The chain joins TRBV6-2 or TRBV6-3 to TRBJ2-7; the D gene is possibly TRBD1 (5 bases). The germline V gene encodes CDR1 MNHEY and CDR2 SVGEGT. This CDR3 has 17 amino acids. Trimming took off 2 bases at V and 3 bases at J, with 20 bases between the two ends.